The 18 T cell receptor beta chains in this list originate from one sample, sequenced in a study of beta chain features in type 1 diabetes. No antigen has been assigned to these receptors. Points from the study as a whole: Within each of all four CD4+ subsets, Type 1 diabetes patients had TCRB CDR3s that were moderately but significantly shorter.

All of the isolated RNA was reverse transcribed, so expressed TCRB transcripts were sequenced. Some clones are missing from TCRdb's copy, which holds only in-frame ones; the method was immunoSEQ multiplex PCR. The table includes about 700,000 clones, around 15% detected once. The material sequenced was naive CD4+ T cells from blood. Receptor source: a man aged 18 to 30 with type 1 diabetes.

The CDR3 DNA reads TGCGCCAGCAGCGGCTCGACCCGGGGGCCGAGGGAGACCCAGTACTTC. This translates into CASSGSTRGPRETQYF. This chain uses TRBV5-1 with TRBJ2-5; D is perhaps TRBD1 or TRBD2 (6 bases each). In germline, CDR1 is SGHRS, CDR2 YFSETQ. This CDR3 region has 16 residues. The ends were cut back, 4 bases at V and 5 bases at J, with 21 bases in the middle.

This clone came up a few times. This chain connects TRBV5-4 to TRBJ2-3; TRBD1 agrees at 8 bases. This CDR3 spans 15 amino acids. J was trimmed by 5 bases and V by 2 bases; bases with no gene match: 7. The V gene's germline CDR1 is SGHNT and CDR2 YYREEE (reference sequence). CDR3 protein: CASSFDRGWRDTQYF. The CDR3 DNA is TGTGCCAGCAGCTTCGACAGGGGCTGGAGAGATACGCAGTATTTT. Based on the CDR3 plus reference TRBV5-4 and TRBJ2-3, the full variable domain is ETGVTQSPTHLIKTRGQQVTLRCSSQSGHNTVSWYQQALGQGPQFIFQYYREEENGRGNFPPRFSGLQFPNYSSELNVNALELDDSALYLCASSFDRGWRDTQYFGPGTRLTVL.

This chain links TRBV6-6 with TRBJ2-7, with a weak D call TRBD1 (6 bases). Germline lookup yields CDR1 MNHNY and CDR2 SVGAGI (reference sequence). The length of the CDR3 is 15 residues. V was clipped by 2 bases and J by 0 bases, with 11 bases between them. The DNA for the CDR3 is TGTGCCAGCAGTTACCGGACAGAGAGCTCCTACGAGCAGTACTTC. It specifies CASSYRTESSYEQYF.

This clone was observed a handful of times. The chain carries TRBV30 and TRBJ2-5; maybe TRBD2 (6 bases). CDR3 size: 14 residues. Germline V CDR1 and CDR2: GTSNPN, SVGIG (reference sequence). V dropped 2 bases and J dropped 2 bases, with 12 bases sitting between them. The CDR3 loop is CAWSFLALQETQYF. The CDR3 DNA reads TGTGCCTGGAGTTTTCTAGCGCTACAAGAGACCCAGTACTTC.

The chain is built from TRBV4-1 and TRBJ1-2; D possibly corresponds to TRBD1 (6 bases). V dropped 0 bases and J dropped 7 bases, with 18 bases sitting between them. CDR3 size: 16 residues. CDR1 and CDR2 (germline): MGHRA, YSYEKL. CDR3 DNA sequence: TGCGCCAGCAGCCAAGATCAAAGGCAGGGGCGCGGTGGCTACACCTTC. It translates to CASSQDQRQGRGGYTF.

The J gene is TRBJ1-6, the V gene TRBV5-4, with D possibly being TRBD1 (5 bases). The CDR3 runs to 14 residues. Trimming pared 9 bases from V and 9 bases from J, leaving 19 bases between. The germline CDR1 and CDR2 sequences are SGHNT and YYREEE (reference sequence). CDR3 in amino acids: CAITSEGNGSPLHF. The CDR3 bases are TGTGCCATCACGAGCGAGGGGAATGGTTCACCCCTCCACTTT.

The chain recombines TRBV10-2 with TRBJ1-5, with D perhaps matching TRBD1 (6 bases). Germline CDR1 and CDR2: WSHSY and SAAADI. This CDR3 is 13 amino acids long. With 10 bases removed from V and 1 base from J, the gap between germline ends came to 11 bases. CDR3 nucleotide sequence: TGCGCCACAGGGGTTGAGAGCAATCAGCCCCAGCATTTT. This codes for CATGVESNQPQHF.

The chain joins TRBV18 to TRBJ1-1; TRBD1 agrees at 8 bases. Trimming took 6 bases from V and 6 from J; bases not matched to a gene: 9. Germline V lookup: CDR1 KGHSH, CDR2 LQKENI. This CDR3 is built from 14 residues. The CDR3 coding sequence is TGTGCCAGCTCCCGCGCAGGGGGCAATGCTGAAGCTTTCTTT. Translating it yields CASSRAGGNAEAFF.

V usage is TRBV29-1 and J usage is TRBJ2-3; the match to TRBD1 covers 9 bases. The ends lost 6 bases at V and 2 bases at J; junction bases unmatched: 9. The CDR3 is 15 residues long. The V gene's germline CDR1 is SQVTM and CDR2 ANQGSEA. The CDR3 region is CSVTTGGLNTDTQYF. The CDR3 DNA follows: TGCAGCGTAACTACAGGGGGCCTTAACACAGATACGCAGTATTTT.

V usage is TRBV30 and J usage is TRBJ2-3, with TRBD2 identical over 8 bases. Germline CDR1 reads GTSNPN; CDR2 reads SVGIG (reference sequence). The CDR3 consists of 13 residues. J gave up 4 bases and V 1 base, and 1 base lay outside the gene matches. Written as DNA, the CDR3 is TGTGCCTGGAGTGAACTAGCGGCAGATACGCAGTATTTT. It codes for CAWSELAADTQYF. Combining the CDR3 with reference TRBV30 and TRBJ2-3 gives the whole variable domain SQTIHQWPATLVQPVGSPLSLECTVEGTSNPNLYWYRQAAGRGLQLLFYSVGIGQISSEVPQNLSASRPQDRQFILSSKKLLLSDSGFYLCAWSELAADTQYFGPGTRLTVL.

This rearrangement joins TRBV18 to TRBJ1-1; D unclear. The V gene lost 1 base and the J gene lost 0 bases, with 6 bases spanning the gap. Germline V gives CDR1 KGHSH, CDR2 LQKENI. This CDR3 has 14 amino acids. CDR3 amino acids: CASSPLGVNTEAFF. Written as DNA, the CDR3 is TGTGCCAGCTCACCACTTGGGGTGAACACTGAAGCTTTCTTT.

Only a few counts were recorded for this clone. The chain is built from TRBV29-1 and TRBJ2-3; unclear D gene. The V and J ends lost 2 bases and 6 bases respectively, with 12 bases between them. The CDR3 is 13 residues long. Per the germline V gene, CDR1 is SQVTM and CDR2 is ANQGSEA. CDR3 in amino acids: CSVENPAGDTQYF. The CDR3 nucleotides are TGCAGCGTTGAAAACCCAGCTGGGGATACGCAGTATTTT.

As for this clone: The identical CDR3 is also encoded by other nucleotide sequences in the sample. The CDR3: CASSRGTGELFF. CDR3 DNA: TGTGCCAGCAGTAGGGGCACCGGGGAGCTGTTTTTT. The chain combines TRBV6-5 with TRBJ2-2; TRBD1 might be the D (5 bases). CDR3 length: 12 residues. Between the trimmed V and J ends, which lost 5 bases and 4 bases, there was a span of 5 bases. The germline CDR1 and CDR2 sequences are MNHEY and SVGAGI.

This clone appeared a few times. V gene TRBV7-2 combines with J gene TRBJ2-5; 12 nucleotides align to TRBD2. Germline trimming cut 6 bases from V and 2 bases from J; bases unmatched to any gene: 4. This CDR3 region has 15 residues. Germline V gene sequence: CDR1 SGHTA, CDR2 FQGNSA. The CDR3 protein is CASSRTSGEQETQYF. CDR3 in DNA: TGTGCCAGCAGTCGGACTAGCGGGGAACAAGAGACCCAGTACTTC.

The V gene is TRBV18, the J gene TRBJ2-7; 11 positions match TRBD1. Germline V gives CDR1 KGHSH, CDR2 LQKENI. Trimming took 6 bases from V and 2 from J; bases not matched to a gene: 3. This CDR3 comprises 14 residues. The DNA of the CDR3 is TGTGCCAGCTCCGGGACAGGGGGACCCTACGAGCAGTACTTC. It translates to CASSGTGGPYEQYF.

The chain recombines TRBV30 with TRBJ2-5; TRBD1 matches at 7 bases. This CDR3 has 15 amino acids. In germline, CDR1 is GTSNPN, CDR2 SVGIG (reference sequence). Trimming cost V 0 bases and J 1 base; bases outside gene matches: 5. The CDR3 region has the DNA TGTGCCTGGAGTGTAGGTTGGGACAGCCAAGAGACCCAGTACTTC. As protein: CAWSVGWDSQETQYF.

The CDR3 reads CASSGGGQPQHF. The CDR3 DNA follows: TGTGCCAGCAGCGGAGGGGGTCAGCCCCAGCATTTT. The chain combines TRBV7-9 with TRBJ1-5; tentatively, D is TRBD1 (6 bases). This CDR3 has 12 residues. The germline CDR1 and CDR2 sequences are SEHNR and FQNEAQ (reference sequence). Trimming stripped 5 bases from V and 6 bases from J, with 8 bases between.

DNA for the CDR3: TGTGCCAGCAGCGTAGCCCTGACTAGCTACCATGATGCCCAGTACTTC. It specifies CASSVALTSYHDAQYF. The chain uses TRBV9 and TRBJ2-5; TRBD2 matches 7 bases. CDR1 SGDLS and CDR2 YYNGEE come from the germline V gene. The CDR3 spans 16 residues. V was clipped by 0 bases and J by 9 bases; unmatched bases: 14. The entire variable domain, with the rest obtained from reference TRBV9 and TRBJ2-5, is as follows: DSGVTQTPKHLITATGQRVTLRCSPRSGDLSVYWYQQSLDQGLQFLIQYYNGEERAKGNILERFSAQQFPDLHSELNLSSLELGDSALYFCASSVALTSYHDAQYFGPGTRLLVL.